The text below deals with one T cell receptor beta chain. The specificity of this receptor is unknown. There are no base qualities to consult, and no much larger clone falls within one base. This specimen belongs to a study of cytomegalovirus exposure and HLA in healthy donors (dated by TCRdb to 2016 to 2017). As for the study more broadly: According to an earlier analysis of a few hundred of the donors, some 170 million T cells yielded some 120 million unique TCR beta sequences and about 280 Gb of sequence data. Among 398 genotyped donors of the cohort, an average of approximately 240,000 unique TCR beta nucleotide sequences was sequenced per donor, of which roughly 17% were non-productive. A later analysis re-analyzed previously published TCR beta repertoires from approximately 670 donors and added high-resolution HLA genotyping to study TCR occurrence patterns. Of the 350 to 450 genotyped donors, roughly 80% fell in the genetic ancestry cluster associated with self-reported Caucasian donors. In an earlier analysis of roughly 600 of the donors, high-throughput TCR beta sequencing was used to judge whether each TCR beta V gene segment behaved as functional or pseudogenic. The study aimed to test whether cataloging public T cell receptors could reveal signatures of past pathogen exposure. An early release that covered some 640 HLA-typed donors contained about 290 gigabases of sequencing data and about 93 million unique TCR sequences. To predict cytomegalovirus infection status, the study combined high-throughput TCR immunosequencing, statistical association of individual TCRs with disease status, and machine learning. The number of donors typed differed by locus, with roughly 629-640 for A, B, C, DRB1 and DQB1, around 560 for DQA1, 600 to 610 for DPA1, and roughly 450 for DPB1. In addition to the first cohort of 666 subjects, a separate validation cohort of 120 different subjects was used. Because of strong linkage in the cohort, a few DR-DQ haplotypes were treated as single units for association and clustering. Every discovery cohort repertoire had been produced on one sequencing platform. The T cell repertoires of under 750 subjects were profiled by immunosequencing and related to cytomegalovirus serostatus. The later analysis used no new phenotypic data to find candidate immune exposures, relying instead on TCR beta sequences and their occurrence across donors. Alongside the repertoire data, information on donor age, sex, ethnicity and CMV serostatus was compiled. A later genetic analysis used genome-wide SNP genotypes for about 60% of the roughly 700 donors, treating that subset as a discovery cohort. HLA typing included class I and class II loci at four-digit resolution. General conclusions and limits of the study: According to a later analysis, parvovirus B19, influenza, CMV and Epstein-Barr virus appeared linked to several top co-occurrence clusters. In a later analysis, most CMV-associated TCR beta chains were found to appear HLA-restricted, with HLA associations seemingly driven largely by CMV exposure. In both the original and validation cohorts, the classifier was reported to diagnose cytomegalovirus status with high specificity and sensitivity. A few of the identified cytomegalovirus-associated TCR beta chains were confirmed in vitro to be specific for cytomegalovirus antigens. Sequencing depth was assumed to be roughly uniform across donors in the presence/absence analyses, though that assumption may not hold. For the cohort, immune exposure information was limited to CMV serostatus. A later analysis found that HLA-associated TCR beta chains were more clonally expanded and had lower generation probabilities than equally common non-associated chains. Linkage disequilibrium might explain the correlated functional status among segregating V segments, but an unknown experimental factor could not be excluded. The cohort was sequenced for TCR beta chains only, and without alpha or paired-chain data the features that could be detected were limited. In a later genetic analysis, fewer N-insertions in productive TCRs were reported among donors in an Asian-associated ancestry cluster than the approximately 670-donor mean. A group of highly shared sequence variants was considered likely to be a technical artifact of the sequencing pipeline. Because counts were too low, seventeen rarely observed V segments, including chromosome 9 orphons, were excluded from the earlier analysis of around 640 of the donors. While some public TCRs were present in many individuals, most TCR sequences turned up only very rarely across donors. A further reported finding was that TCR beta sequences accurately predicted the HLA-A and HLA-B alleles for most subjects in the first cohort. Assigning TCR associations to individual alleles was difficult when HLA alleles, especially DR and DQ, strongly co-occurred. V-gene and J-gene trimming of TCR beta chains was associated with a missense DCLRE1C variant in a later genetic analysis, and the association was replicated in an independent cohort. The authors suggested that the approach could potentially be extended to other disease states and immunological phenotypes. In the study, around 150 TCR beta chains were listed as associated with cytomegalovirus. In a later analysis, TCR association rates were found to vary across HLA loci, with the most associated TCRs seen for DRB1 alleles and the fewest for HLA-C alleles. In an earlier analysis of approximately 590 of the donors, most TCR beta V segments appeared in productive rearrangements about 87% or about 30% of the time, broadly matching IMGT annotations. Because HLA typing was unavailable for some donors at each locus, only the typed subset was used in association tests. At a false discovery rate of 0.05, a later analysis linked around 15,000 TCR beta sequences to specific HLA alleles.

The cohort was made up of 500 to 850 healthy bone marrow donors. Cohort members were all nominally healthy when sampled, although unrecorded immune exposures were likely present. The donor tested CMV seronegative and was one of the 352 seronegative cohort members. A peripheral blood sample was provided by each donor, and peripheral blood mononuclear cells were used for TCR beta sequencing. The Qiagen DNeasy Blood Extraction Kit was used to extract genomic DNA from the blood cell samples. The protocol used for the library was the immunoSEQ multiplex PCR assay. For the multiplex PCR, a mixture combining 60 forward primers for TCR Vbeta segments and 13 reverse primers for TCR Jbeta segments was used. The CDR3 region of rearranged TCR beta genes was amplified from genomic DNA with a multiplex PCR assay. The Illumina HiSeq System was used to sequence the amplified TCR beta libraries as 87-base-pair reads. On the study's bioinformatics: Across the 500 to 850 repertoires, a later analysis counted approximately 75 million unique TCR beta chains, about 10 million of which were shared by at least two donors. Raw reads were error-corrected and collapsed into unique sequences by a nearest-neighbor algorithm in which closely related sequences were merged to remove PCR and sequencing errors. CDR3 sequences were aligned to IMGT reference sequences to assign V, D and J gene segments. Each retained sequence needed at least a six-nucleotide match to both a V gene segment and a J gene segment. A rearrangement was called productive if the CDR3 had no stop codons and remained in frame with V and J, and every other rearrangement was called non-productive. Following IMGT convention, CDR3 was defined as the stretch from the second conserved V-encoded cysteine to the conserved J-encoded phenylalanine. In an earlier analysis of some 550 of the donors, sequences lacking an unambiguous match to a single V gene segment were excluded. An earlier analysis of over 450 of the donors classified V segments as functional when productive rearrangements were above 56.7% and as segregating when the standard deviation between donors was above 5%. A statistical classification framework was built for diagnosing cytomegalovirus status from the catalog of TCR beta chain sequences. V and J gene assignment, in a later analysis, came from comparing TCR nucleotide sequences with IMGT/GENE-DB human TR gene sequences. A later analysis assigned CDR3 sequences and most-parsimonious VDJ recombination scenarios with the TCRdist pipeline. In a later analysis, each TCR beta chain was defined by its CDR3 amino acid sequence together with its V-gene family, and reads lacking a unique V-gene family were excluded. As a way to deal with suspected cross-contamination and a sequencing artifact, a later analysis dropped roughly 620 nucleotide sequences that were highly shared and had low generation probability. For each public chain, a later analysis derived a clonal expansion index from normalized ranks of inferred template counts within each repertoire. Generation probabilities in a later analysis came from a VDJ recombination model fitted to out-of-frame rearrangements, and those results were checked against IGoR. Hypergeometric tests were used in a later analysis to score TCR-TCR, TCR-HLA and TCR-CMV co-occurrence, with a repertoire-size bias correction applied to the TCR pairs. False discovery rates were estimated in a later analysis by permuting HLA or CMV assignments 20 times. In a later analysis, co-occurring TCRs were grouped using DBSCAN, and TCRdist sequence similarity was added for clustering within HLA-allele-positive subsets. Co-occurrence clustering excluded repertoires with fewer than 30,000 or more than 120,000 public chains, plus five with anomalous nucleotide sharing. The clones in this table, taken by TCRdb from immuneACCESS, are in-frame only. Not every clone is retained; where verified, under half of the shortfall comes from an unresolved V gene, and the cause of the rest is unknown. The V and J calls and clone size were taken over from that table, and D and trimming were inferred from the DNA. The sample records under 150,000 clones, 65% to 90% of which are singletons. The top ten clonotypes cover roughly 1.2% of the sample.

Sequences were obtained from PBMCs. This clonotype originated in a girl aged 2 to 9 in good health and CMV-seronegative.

The CDR3 protein is CASGGGTADGYTF. The nucleotide sequence is given as TGTGCCAGCGGGGGAGGGACCGCTGATGGCTACACCTTC. The V and J genes are TRBV7-3 and TRBJ1-2; a weak D assignment points to TRBD1 (5 bases agree). The CDR3 goes from the cysteine to the phenylalanine over 13 residues. Kept here is only the CDR3 DNA, which spans 39 bases and is read in frame from base 1. According to the germline V gene, CDR1 reads SGHTA and CDR2 reads FQGTGA. V gives up 8 bases and J gives up 6 bases, and the segment between their germline ends measures 16 bases.